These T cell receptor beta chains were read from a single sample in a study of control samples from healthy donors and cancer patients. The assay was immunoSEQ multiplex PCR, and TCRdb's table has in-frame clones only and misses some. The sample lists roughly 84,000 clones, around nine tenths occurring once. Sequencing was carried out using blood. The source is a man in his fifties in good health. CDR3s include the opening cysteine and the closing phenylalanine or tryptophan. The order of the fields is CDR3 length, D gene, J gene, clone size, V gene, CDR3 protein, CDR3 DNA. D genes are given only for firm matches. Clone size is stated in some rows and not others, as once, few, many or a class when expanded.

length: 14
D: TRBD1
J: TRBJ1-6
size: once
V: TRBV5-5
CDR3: CASSAGTADSPLHF
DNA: TGTGCCAGCAGCGCCGGGACAGCTGATTCACCCCTCCACTTT

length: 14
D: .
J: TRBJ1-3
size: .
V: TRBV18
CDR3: CASSPRKPGNTIYF
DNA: TGTGCCAGCTCACCCAGGAAACCTGGAAACACCATATATTTT

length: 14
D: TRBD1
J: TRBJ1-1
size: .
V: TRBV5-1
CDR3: CASSWGTGSEKAFF
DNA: TGCGCCAGCAGCTGGGGGACAGGGTCTGAGAAAGCTTTCTTT

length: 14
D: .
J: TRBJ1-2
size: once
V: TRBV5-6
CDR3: CASSSPGINYGYTF
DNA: TGTGCCAGCAGCTCCCCGGGGATTAACTATGGCTACACCTTC

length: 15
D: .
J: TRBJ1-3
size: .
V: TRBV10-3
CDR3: CAISDSGGQGNTIYF
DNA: TGTGCCATCAGTGATTCTGGGGGGCAAGGAAACACCATATATTTT

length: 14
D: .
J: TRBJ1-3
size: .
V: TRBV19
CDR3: CANILQSSGNTIYF
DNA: TGTGCCAATATTCTACAGAGCTCTGGAAACACCATATATTTT

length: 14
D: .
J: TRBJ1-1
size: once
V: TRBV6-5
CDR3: CASGSGPGRTEAFF
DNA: TGTGCCAGCGGCTCGGGACCCGGGAGGACTGAAGCTTTCTTT

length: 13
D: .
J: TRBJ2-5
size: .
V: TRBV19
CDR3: CASSGGPRETQYF
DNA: TGTGCCAGTAGTGGGGGACCTCGAGAGACCCAGTACTTC

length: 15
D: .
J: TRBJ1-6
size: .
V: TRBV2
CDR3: CASRTSSSYNSPLHF
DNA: TGTGCCAGCAGAACCTCAAGCTCCTATAATTCACCCCTCCACTTT

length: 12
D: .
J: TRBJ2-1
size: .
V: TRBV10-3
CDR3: CAISQQGNEQFF
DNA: TGTGCCATCAGTCAACAGGGCAATGAGCAGTTCTTC

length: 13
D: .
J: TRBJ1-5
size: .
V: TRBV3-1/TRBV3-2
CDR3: CASSHQPGAPQHF
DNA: TGTGCCAGCAGCCATCAACCGGGAGCTCCTCAGCATTTT

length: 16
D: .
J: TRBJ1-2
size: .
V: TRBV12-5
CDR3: CASGLPGQKTNYGYTF
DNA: TGTGCTAGTGGCCTTCCAGGACAGAAAACTAACTATGGCTACACCTTC